The 10 T cell receptor beta chains reported below all come from one sample, sequenced in a study of blood T cell repertoires in COVID-19. The table came from immunoSEQ multiplex PCR; TCRdb's copy has only in-frame clones and leaves some out. The table records a few hundred thousand clones, approximately 85% of them present only once. Sample: peripheral blood. Every receptor here comes from a human donor in a cohort sampled during active COVID-19.

The chain is built from TRBV20-1 and TRBJ1-1; D might be TRBD1 (5 bases). This CDR3 has 11 amino acids. V lost 6 bases and J lost 4, with 9 bases in between. Germline CDR1 is DFQATT and CDR2 is SNEGSKA (reference sequence). CDR3 in DNA: TGCAGTGCCCGCAGGGTCACTGAAGCTTTCTTT. This gives the protein CSARRVTEAFF.

A few counts support this clone. The chain joins TRBV7-9 to TRBJ2-3; weak D call: TRBD2 (6 bases). The germline gives CDR1 SEHNR, CDR2 FQNEAQ (reference sequence). V gave up 0 bases and J gave up 6 bases, with 19 bases separating them. The CDR3 runs 17 residues. CDR3 in amino acids: CASSLAPSGPLRDTQYF. The DNA of the CDR3 is TGTGCCAGCAGCTTAGCGCCCAGCGGGCCTCTTCGGGATACGCAGTATTTT.

The rearrangement uses TRBV19 and TRBJ1-1; TRBD1 matches at 7 bases. The germline CDR1 and CDR2 sequences are LNHDA and SQIVND (reference sequence). Germline trimming cut 10 bases from V and 0 bases from J; bases unmatched to any gene: 5. This CDR3 is 13 amino acids long. The CDR3 nucleotides are TGTGCCACCCGGGACAGCATGAACACTGAAGCTTTCTTT. As protein: CATRDSMNTEAFF.

The chain is built from TRBV18 and TRBJ2-2; tentatively, D is TRBD1 (5 bases). Germline CDR1 and CDR2: KGHSH and LQKENI. This CDR3 is 22 amino acids long. The V and J ends lost 2 bases and 3 bases respectively, with 31 bases between them. In nucleotides, the CDR3 is TGTGCCAGCTCACCAGCTCAAGCCCCGACGGCGGTATGGGGCGCGGACACCGGGGAGCTGTTTTTT. It translates to CASSPAQAPTAVWGADTGELFF. Based on the CDR3 plus reference TRBV18 and TRBJ2-2, the full variable domain is NAGVMQNPRHLVRRRGQEARLRCSPMKGHSHVYWYRQLPEEGLKFMVYLQKENIIDESGMPKERFSAEFPKEGPSILRIQQVVRGDSAAYFCASSPAQAPTAVWGADTGELFFGEGSRLTVL.

This clone was seen a single time. The chain couples TRBV27 to TRBJ1-3, with 7 bases identical to TRBD1. CDR1 and CDR2 from the germline V gene are MNHEY and SMNVEV (reference sequence). CDR3 length: 14 residues. Unmatched junction bases numbered 4, after V lost 6 bases and J lost 2 bases. CDR3 bases: TGTGCCAGCAGGTCTACAGGGGCTGGAAACACCATATATTTT. Its protein is CASRSTGAGNTIYF.

The chain couples TRBV5-1 to TRBJ1-1; TRBD1 might be the D (5 bases). Germline CDR1 is SGHRS and CDR2 is YFSETQ. Trimming stripped 0 bases from V and 1 base from J, with 10 bases between. The CDR3 runs 15 residues. The DNA of the CDR3 is TGCGCCAGCAGCTTGGGGGGCACATCGAACACTGAAGCTTTCTTT. Amino acids: CASSLGGTSNTEAFF.

V is TRBV29-1 and J is TRBJ1-2, with D uncertain. Deletions cut 3 bases from V and 4 bases from J, with 12 bases between. This CDR3 region has 13 residues. The germline V gene encodes CDR1 SQVTM and CDR2 ANQGSEA. CDR3 bases: TGCAGCGTTGACTTAGTGCAAACCTATGGCTACACCTTC. As protein: CSVDLVQTYGYTF.

The CDR3 DNA reads as TGCGCCAGGAAGGGGCGCCCCCTGATACAAGAAAAACTGTTTTTT. Protein product: CARKGRPLIQEKLFF. The chain joins TRBV5-1 to TRBJ1-4; TRBD1 is a possible D gene (5 bases). Trimming removed 8 bases at V and 8 bases at J, with 22 bases between. This CDR3 has 15 residues. CDR1 and CDR2 (germline): SGHRS, YFSETQ.

This clone was observed a single time. Written as DNA, the CDR3 is TGTGCCAGCTCACCAGGCCGACTCCGCACAGATACGCAGTATTTT. The encoded protein is CASSPGRLRTDTQYF. V and J are TRBV18 and TRBJ2-3, with no clear D. CDR1 is KGHSH, CDR2 LQKENI, per germline. The CDR3 is made up of 15 amino acids. V lost 2 bases to trimming and J lost 1 base, with 10 bases between them.

The V and J genes are TRBV6-5 and TRBJ1-1; 7 positions match TRBD1. The V gene end was trimmed by 7 bases and the J gene end by 6 bases; junction bases not matched to a gene: 8. Per the germline V gene, CDR1 is MNHEY and CDR2 is SVGAGI. This CDR3 has 13 amino acids. The CDR3 sequence is CASKVGQASEAFF. The CDR3 region has the DNA TGTGCCAGCAAAGTAGGACAGGCTTCTGAAGCTTTCTTT.